One sample yielded the 25 T cell receptor beta chains listed below, sequenced in a study of early T cells in non-severe SARS-CoV-2 infection. One entry per CDR3 protein results from TCRdb running MiXCR on the 5' RACE reads. The repertoire consists of fewer than 35,000 distinct CDR3 sequences, with about 4.7% occurring once and the leading ten covering 13% to 15%. The sequencing sample was made of whole blood. Source of these receptors: an adult who was a healthcare worker with PCR-confirmed SARS-CoV-2 infection or an uninfected control (not recorded which).

This clonotype occurred a few times. This chain connects TRBV15 to TRBJ2-7; 8 positions match TRBD2. The CDR3 runs 15 residues. V dropped 0 bases and J dropped 10; count of bases not matched to a gene: 11. Germline CDR1 reads LNHNV; CDR2 reads YYDKDF (reference sequence). The CDR3 sequence: CATSRDIGGGTTQYF. As DNA, the CDR3 is TGTGCCACCAGCAGAGATATCGGGGGGGGCACTACCCAGTACTTC.

The rearrangement links TRBV11-2 to TRBJ2-7; TRBD1 might be the D (6 bases). Per germline, CDR1 SGHAT and CDR2 FQNNGV. Trimming removed 4 bases at V and 8 bases at J, with 21 bases between. CDR3 size: 15 residues. The CDR3 sequence: CASSSPRRDKNKQYF. In nucleotides, the CDR3 is TGTGCCAGCAGCTCCCCCCGCCGGGACAAAAACAAGCAGTACTTC. Looking up the rest from reference TRBV11-2 and TRBJ2-7 gives the full variable domain: EAGVAQSPRYKIIEKRQSVAFWCNPISGHATLYWYQQILGQGPKLLIQFQNNGVVDDSQLPKDRFSAERLKGVDSTLKIQPAKLEDSAVYLCASSSPRRDKNKQYFGPGTRLTVT.

V gene TRBV5-5 combines with J gene TRBJ2-3, with unresolved D. Germline CDR1 is SGHKS and CDR2 is YYEKEE (reference sequence). The CDR3 runs 14 residues. Trimming took 0 bases from V and 3 from J, leaving 8 bases between them. CDR3 sequence: CASSLDLGTDTQYF. The CDR3 DNA reads TGTGCCAGCAGCTTGGATTTAGGGACAGATACGCAGTATTTT.

This clonotype occurred a few times. The chain carries TRBV7-9 and TRBJ1-2; D gene ambiguous. This CDR3 contains 13 residues. The V end was cut by 5 bases, the J end by 4 bases, with 11 bases between. Germline V gives CDR1 SEHNR, CDR2 FQNEAQ (reference sequence). CDR3 bases: TGTGCCAGCAGCCCCCGGACGGCCTATGGCTACACCTTC. Residues: CASSPRTAYGYTF.

The table lists this clonotype with many counts. This sequence joins TRBV6-5 and TRBJ2-1; 12 bases map to TRBD2. There are 15 residues in the CDR3. Germline V gene lookup returns CDR1 MNHEY and CDR2 SVGAGI. V shed 1 base and J 6 bases; nucleotides not matched to a gene: 1. DNA for the CDR3: TGTGCCAGCAGTTACTGGACTAGCGGGGTCAATGAGCAGTTCTTC. As protein: CASSYWTSGVNEQFF.

The chain has TRBV5-4 and TRBJ2-1, with a weak D call TRBD1 (6 bases). The length of the CDR3 is 15 residues. Germline assignment: CDR1 SGHNT and CDR2 YYREEE (reference sequence). V was shortened by 1 base and J by 3 bases, with 11 bases between the two germline ends. CDR3: CASSLKTGGYNEQFF. The CDR3 DNA follows: TGTGCCAGCAGCTTGAAGACAGGCGGCTACAATGAGCAGTTCTTC.

This clonotype was recorded many times. The genes are TRBV6-5 and TRBJ1-2; the D gene is possibly TRBD1 (5 bases). The CDR3 is 16 residues long. Germline V gene sequence: CDR1 MNHEY, CDR2 SVGAGI. The V gene lost 2 bases and the J gene lost 8 bases, with 21 bases spanning the gap. CDR3 residues: CASSYVTGPGFEGYTF. The CDR3 DNA reads TGTGCCAGCAGTTACGTCACAGGACCTGGATTCGAAGGCTACACCTTC.

About this clonotype itself: A read error may explain this, as a much larger clone is one base away. The chain joins TRBV5-1 to TRBJ2-1, with D unresolved. Trimming shortened V by 0 bases and J by 5 bases, and 12 bases separated the two germline ends. The CDR3 spans 15 residues. The germline CDR1 and CDR2 sequences are SGHRS and YFSETQ. The chain's CDR3 is CASSLEGVAHNEQFF. CDR3 nucleotide sequence: TGCGCCAGCAGCTTGGAGGGCGTCGCTCACAATGAGCAGTTCTTC.

This clonotype was found many times. The chain links TRBV14 to TRBJ2-7; D is ambiguous. Germline V gene data show CDR1 as SGHDN and CDR2 as FVKESK. CDR3 length equals 13 residues. V was pared by 6 bases and J by 6 bases, with 15 bases between. The CDR3 loop is CASSQKVRGEQYF. The CDR3 DNA is TGTGCCAGCAGTCAAAAAGTCCGCGGCGAGCAGTACTTC. Looking up the rest from reference TRBV14 and TRBJ2-7 gives the full variable domain: EAGVTQFPSHSVIEKGQTVTLRCDPISGHDNLYWYRRVMGKEIKFLLHFVKESKQDESGMPNNRFLAERTGGTYSTLKVQPAELEDSGVYFCASSQKVRGEQYFGPGTRLTVT.

The chain has TRBV12-3 or TRBV12-4 and TRBJ1-5; D is unresolved. Between the trimmed V and J ends, which lost 0 bases and 4 bases, there was a span of 13 bases. This CDR3 contains 16 residues. The CDR3 DNA is TGTGCCAGCAGTTTAGCGCAGGAAGGGCTTAATCAGCCCCAGCATTTT. Protein product: CASSLAQEGLNQPQHF.

This clonotype was detected ten times or more. The chain carries TRBV9 and TRBJ2-5, with 10 bases that match TRBD2. Trimming cost V 9 bases and J 1 base; bases outside gene matches: 9. Germline assignment: CDR1 SGDLS and CDR2 YYNGEE. The CDR3 extends over 15 amino acids. CDR3 DNA sequence: TGTGCCACCTCTAATAGCGGGGGGATCCAAGAGACCCAGTACTTC. Translation gives CATSNSGGIQETQYF.

The chain couples TRBV27 to TRBJ1-1; no clear D. CDR3 length: 12 residues. Deletions cut 5 bases from V and 5 bases from J, with 9 bases between. Germline CDR1 MNHEY, CDR2 SMNVEV (reference sequence). The CDR3 DNA reads as TGTGCCAGCAGTCCCCGCGGGACTGAAGCTTTCTTT. Its translation is CASSPRGTEAFF.

The chain links TRBV19 to TRBJ1-5; D is unresolved. V was pared by 2 bases and J by 0 bases, with 17 bases between. CDR3 length equals 18 residues. CDR1 and CDR2 (germline): LNHDA, SQIVND (reference sequence). The CDR3: CASSISPGGFGSNQPQHF. For the CDR3, the DNA is TGTGCCAGTAGTATATCCCCGGGAGGGTTCGGTAGCAATCAGCCCCAGCATTTT.

Ten or more counts support this clonotype. CDR3 bases: TGTGCCAGCAGTTACGAAGGGACAGGGGACGAGCTGACTGAAGCTTTCTTT. Translated: CASSYEGTGDELTEAFF. The chain uses TRBV6-6 and TRBJ1-1; TRBD1 aligns across 10 bases. The V gene's germline CDR1 is MNHNY and CDR2 SVGAGI (reference sequence). CDR3 length: 17 residues. The J segment lost 5 bases and the V segment lost 2 bases, leaving 11 bases of the junction unmatched.

The chain uses TRBV29-1 and TRBJ1-4; D not certain. V was trimmed by 4 bases and J by 0 bases, leaving 9 bases between them. This CDR3 region has 14 residues. Germline assignment: CDR1 SQVTM and CDR2 ANQGSEA. CDR3 protein: CSVADRATNEKLFF. As DNA, the CDR3 is TGCAGCGTTGCAGACCGTGCAACTAATGAAAAACTGTTTTTT.

Ten or more counts support this clonotype. This rearrangement joins TRBV2 to TRBJ1-6, with D unclear. Trimming took 5 bases from V and 8 from J, leaving 4 bases between them. The CDR3 length is 11 residues. CDR1 and CDR2 from the germline V gene are SNHLY and FYNNEI. This chain's CDR3 is CASSPDSPLHF. CDR3 nucleotides: TGTGCCAGCAGTCCGGATTCACCCCTCCACTTT.

This clonotype was counted only a few times. CDR3 nucleotide sequence: TGCAGCGTTGCGATACAGGACTACGAGCAGTACTTC. This sequence encodes CSVAIQDYEQYF. The V gene is TRBV29-1, the J gene TRBJ2-7; weak D call: TRBD1 (5 bases). Per germline, CDR1 SQVTM and CDR2 ANQGSEA. V was trimmed by 4 bases and J by 3 bases, leaving 10 bases between them. The CDR3 extends over 12 amino acids.

This clonotype was counted many times. The rearrangement joins TRBV5-1 to TRBJ1-3; TRBD1 aligns across 11 bases. The CDR3 contains 18 residues. Germline assignment: CDR1 SGHRS and CDR2 YFSETQ. Trimming cost V 2 bases and J 2 bases; bases outside gene matches: 9. CDR3 nucleotides: TGCGCCAGCAGCTTAACCTCCGGGACAGGGGGTACTGGAAACACCATATATTTT. This translates into CASSLTSGTGGTGNTIYF.

The rearrangement uses TRBV20-1 and TRBJ2-5; the D is unclear. The V gene lost 1 base and the J gene lost 3 bases, with 15 bases spanning the gap. The CDR3 loop spans 15 amino acids. Per germline, CDR1 DFQATT and CDR2 SNEGSKA (reference sequence). The DNA for the CDR3 is TGCAGTGCTAGAGGTCGTGGGCTACCGAAAGAGACCCAGTACTTC. Translating it yields CSARGRGLPKETQYF.

This clonotype occurred many times. This sequence joins TRBV11-3 and TRBJ2-3; no firm D call. The CDR3 extends over 12 amino acids. Germline CDR1 is SGHNT and CDR2 is YENEEA. Trimming shortened V by 5 bases and J by 2 bases, and 5 bases separated the two germline ends. The CDR3 loop is CASSDNTDTQYF. CDR3 coding DNA: TGTGCCAGCAGCGACAACACAGATACGCAGTATTTT.

This clonotype was found many times. This chain links TRBV29-1 with TRBJ2-3; 8 nucleotides line up with TRBD1. CDR1 SQVTM and CDR2 ANQGSEA come from the germline V gene. The CDR3 covers 16 residues. After removal of 0 bases from V and 7 bases from J, the junction contained 12 bases not matched to a gene. As DNA, the CDR3 is TGCAGCGTTGAAGATCTGAAGACAGGGGAGCGGAATACGCAGTATTTT. Translation gives CSVEDLKTGERNTQYF.

This clonotype was observed many times. The chain combines TRBV7-9 with TRBJ2-3, with TRBD2 matching over 12 bases. The ends lost 5 bases at V and 4 bases at J; junction bases unmatched: 7. The CDR3 extends over 16 amino acids. CDR1 SEHNR and CDR2 FQNEAQ come from the germline V gene (reference sequence). CDR3 DNA sequence: TGTGCCAGCAGCCCCCGGACTAGCGGGGTCCCAGATACGCAGTATTTT. Its translation is CASSPRTSGVPDTQYF.

This clonotype was detected many times. The chain carries TRBV6-6 and TRBJ2-1, with 8 bases matching TRBD2. The V segment lost 8 bases and the J segment 6 bases; nucleotides outside the gene matches: 9. Germline CDR1 and CDR2: MNHNY and SVGAGI (reference sequence). The CDR3 has 14 residues. The CDR3 DNA reads TGTGCCAGCGCCTCAGCGGGGGCCGCCAATGAGCAGTTCTTC. Its protein is CASASAGAANEQFF.

This clonotype has a count of ten or more. The CDR3: CSGGRGNIQYF. The CDR3 DNA reads as TGCAGCGGCGGACGGGGGAACATTCAGTACTTC. V usage is TRBV29-1 and J usage is TRBJ2-4, with a tentative D call TRBD2 (6 bases). The CDR3 has 11 residues. Trimming shortened V by 7 bases and J by 7 bases, and 11 bases separated the two germline ends. CDR1 and CDR2 from the germline V gene are SQVTM and ANQGSEA.

This clonotype was recorded many times. J is TRBJ2-1 and V is TRBV20-1, with 8 bases that match TRBD2. From germline, CDR1 is DFQATT and CDR2 SNEGSKA (reference sequence). V shed 4 bases and J 6 bases; nucleotides not matched to a gene: 17. The CDR3 has 17 residues. The CDR3 bases are TGCAGTGCTAAGAAACATGCCGGGACTAGAAGGGGCAATGAGCAGTTCTTC. Protein: CSAKKHAGTRRGNEQFF.